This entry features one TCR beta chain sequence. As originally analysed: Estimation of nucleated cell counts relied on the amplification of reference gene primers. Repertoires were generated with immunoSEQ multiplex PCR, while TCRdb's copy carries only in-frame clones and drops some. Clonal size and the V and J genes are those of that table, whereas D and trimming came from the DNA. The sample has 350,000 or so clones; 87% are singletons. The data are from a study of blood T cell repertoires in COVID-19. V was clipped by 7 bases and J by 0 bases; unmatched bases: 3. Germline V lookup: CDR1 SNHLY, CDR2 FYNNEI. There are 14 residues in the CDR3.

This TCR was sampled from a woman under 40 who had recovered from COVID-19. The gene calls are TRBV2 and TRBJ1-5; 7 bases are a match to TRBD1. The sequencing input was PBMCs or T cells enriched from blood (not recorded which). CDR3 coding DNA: TGTGCCAGCACGACAGGGTATAGCAATCAGCCCCAGCATTTT. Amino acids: CASTTGYSNQPQHF.